Here is one T cell receptor (beta chain) with its context. Compared with germline, one end of the junction differs, possibly owing to a read error. These data belong to a study of cytomegalovirus exposure and HLA in healthy donors. Turning to the study itself: An analysis done earlier identified 100 million to 140 million unique TCR beta sequences from 150 million to 200 million T cells.

Germline V lookup: CDR1 MDHEN, CDR2 SYDVKM. CDR3 size: 17 residues. Donors had nominal health at sampling but likely had unrecorded immune exposures. 13 Jbeta primers and 60 Vbeta primers were used for the PCR. TCRdb's copy holds only in-frame clones and misses some; the assay was immunoSEQ multiplex PCR. Of some 130,000 clones in the sample, 80% are singletons; the top ten hold about 4.3%. This TCR was sampled from a young man in good health. The chain links TRBV28 to TRBJ2-1; 8 bases are a match to TRBD1. The sequenced sample consisted of PBMCs. CDR3 DNA sequence: TGTGCCAGCAGCACAGGACAGGGCGTCCCCTCCAACAATGAGCAGTTCTTC. The encoded protein is CASSTGQGVPSNNEQFF.